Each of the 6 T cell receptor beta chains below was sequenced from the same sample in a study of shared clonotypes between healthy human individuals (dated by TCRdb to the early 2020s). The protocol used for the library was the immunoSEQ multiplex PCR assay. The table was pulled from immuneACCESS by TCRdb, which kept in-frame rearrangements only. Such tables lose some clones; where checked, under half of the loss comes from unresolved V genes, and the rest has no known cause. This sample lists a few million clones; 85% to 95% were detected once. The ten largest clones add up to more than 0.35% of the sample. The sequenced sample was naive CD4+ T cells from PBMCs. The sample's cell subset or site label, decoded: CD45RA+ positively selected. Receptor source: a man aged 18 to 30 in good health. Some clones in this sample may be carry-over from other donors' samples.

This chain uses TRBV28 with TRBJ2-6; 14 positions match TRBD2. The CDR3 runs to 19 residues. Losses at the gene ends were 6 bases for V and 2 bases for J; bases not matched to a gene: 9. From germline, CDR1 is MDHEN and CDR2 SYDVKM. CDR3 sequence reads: CASSSTSGRGGAGANVLTF. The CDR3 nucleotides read TGTGCCAGCAGCTCGACTAGCGGGAGGGGCGGGGCTGGGGCCAACGTCCTGACTTTC.

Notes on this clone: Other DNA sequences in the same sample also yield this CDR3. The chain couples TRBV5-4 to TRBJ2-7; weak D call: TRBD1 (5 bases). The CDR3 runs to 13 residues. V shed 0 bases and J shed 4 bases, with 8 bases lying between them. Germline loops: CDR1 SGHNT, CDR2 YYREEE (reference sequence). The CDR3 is CASSLVGPYEQYF. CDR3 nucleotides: TGTGCCAGCAGCTTGGTGGGGCCTTACGAGCAGTACTTC.

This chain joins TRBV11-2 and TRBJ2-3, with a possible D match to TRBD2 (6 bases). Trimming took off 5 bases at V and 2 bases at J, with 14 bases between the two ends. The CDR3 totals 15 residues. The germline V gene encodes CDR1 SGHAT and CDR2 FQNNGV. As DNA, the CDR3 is TGTGCCAGCAGCGCTAAACGGGAGCCCACAGATACGCAGTATTTT. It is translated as CASSAKREPTDTQYF.

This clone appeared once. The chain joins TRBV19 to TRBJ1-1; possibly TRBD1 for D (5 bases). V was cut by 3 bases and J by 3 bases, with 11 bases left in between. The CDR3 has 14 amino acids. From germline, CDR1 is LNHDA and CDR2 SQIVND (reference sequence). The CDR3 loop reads CASSMDTRDTEAFF. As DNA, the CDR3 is TGTGCCAGTAGTATGGACACGCGGGACACTGAAGCTTTCTTT.

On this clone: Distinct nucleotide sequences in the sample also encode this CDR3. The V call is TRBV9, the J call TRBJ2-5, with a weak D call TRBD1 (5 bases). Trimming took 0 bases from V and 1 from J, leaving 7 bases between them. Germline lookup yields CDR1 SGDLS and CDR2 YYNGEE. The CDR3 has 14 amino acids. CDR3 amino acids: CASSVGQLQETQYF. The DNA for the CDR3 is TGTGCCAGCAGCGTAGGACAGCTCCAAGAGACCCAGTACTTC.

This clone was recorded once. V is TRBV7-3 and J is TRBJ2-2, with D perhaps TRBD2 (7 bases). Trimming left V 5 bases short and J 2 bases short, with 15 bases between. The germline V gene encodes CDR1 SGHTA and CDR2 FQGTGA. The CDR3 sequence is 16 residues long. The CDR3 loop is CASSPGGGSNTGELFF. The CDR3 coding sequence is TGTGCCAGCAGCCCCGGGGGCGGGAGTAACACCGGGGAGCTGTTTTTT.